The 10 T cell receptor beta chains presented below share a single source sample, sequenced in a study of T cell responses to AZD1222 COVID-19 vaccine. Assay: immunoSEQ multiplex PCR; the TCRdb copy retains only in-frame clones and omits some. Of about 95,000 clones in the sample, roughly 89% were seen once. The sequences come from peripheral blood, collected on day 0 of AZD1222 vaccination. The receptors stem from an adult in good health.

The chain has TRBV3-1 (or the pseudogene TRBV3-2) and TRBJ2-5; D may match TRBD1 or TRBD2 (5 bases each). There are 13 residues in the CDR3. Germline V gene data show CDR1 as LGHDT and CDR2 as YNNKEL (reference sequence). Trimming removed 5 bases at V and 5 bases at J, with 12 bases between. CDR3 nucleotide sequence: TGTGCCAGCAGCTCCCCCGAGGGGGAGACCCAGTACTTC. It specifies CASSSPEGETQYF.

This chain links TRBV3-1 (or the pseudogene TRBV3-2) with TRBJ1-2; 8 nucleotides agree with TRBD1. The CDR3 is made up of 14 amino acids. The germline V gene has CDR1 LGHDT and CDR2 YNNKEL (reference sequence). V was pared by 4 bases and J by 8 bases, with 9 bases of the junction left unmatched. CDR3 sequence (DNA): TGTGCCAGCAGCCGATTTGACAGGGGATTCGGCTACACCTTC. Its protein is CASSRFDRGFGYTF.

This sequence joins TRBV30 and TRBJ1-6; TRBD1 matches at 8 bases. CDR3 size: 19 residues. Germline CDR1 GTSNPN, CDR2 SVGIG (reference sequence). The V and J ends lost 4 bases and 3 bases, in that order; junction bases with no gene match: 17. CDR3 nucleotide sequence: TGTGCCTGGAATCTCCAGGGGGCGCATGAAAAATTCTATAATTCACCCCTCCACTTT. Translation: CAWNLQGAHEKFYNSPLHF.

The gene calls are TRBV5-1 and TRBJ1-1, with TRBD1 matching 10 bases. The ends lost 0 bases at V and 6 bases at J; junction bases unmatched: 5. This CDR3 has 15 amino acids. The germline gives CDR1 SGHRS, CDR2 YFSETQ. CDR3 nucleotides: TGCGCCAGCAGCTTGGAGGGACAGGGGATTGCTGAAGCTTTCTTT. It specifies CASSLEGQGIAEAFF.

This sequence joins TRBV11-2 and TRBJ2-3; D possibly corresponds to TRBD1 (6 bases). The CDR3 has 16 amino acids. Looked up from germline, CDR1 is SGHAT and CDR2 is FQNNGV. V lost 4 bases and J 3 bases, leaving 17 bases between the germline ends. CDR3 region: CASSWGPGWSTDTQYF. In DNA form, the CDR3 reads TGTGCCAGCAGCTGGGGGCCGGGTTGGAGTACAGATACGCAGTATTTT.

The chain combines TRBV29-1 with TRBJ2-5; 7 bases fit TRBD1. The V and J ends lost 5 bases and 5 bases, in that order; junction bases with no gene match: 14. Germline CDR1 is SQVTM and CDR2 is ANQGSEA. This CDR3 contains 15 residues. The CDR3 spells CSVSDRARAWETQYF. DNA of the CDR3: TGCAGCGTTAGCGACAGGGCCCGCGCGTGGGAGACCCAGTACTTC.

The CDR3 protein is CAWNRDPGSPLHF. The CDR3 DNA reads TGTGCCTGGAACAGGGACCCAGGTTCACCCCTCCACTTT. The chain uses TRBV30 and TRBJ1-6, with D maybe TRBD1 (6 bases). The V and J ends lost 4 bases and 9 bases respectively, with 13 bases between them. Per germline, CDR1 GTSNPN and CDR2 SVGIG (reference sequence). This CDR3 spans 13 amino acids.

The chain uses TRBV6-2 or TRBV6-3 and TRBJ2-2, with D unclear. The germline V gene has CDR1 MNHEY and CDR2 SVGEGT. The ends were cut back, 5 bases at V and 1 base at J, with 8 bases in the middle. This CDR3 spans 14 amino acids. The CDR3 DNA reads as TGTGCCAGCAGTGTCTCTAGGAACACCGGGGAGCTGTTTTTT. This codes for CASSVSRNTGELFF.

The chain employs TRBV7-9 and TRBJ1-5, with D perhaps matching TRBD1 (5 bases). Germline loops: CDR1 SEHNR, CDR2 FQNEAQ (reference sequence). Between the trimmed V and J ends, which lost 2 bases and 5 bases, there was a span of 10 bases. This CDR3 has 14 residues. CDR3 in amino acids: CASSLSGGDQPQHF. The CDR3 DNA is TGTGCCAGCAGCTTATCCGGAGGGGATCAGCCCCAGCATTTT.

V and J are TRBV25-1 and TRBJ1-4; D gene unclear. The CDR3 loop spans 15 amino acids. The germline V gene encodes CDR1 MGHDK and CDR2 SYGVNS. The V end was cut by 6 bases, the J end by 10 bases, with 21 bases between. In DNA, the CDR3 is TGTGCCAGCAGCCCCTTTCGCGCCGGGGTTGGAAAACTGTTTTTT. Its protein is CASSPFRAGVGKLFF.